These 32 T cell receptor beta chains share one sample of origin, sequenced in a study of blood T cell repertoires in COVID-19. The assay was immunoSEQ multiplex PCR, and TCRdb's table has in-frame clones only and misses some. The table has 350,000 to 400,000 clones, 75% to 90% seen once. Sequencing input: peripheral blood. The receptors originated from a woman aged 55-69 years with COVID-19, enrolled during active disease.

The sample holds one count of this clone. This chain links TRBV7-2 with TRBJ1-2; D remains unclear. The germline V gene has CDR1 SGHTA and CDR2 FQGNSA. The CDR3 has 14 residues. V was shortened by 1 base and J by 0 bases, with 6 bases between the two germline ends. DNA for the CDR3: TGTGCCAGCAGCTTAGGGCCAACTAACTATGGCTACACCTTC. This sequence encodes CASSLGPTNYGYTF.

The V call is TRBV7-3, the J call TRBJ2-1, with D unclear. The CDR3 extends over 15 amino acids. V was shortened by 0 bases and J by 1 base, with 7 bases between the two germline ends. The germline CDR1 and CDR2 sequences are SGHTA and FQGTGA. Here the CDR3 DNA reads TGTGCCAGCAGCTTAACGTTAAATTCCTACAATGAGCAGTTCTTC. Its protein is CASSLTLNSYNEQFF.

The chain has TRBV28 and TRBJ2-7, with 8 bases identical to TRBD2. Germline CDR1 MDHEN, CDR2 SYDVKM. CDR3 length: 15 residues. V lost 7 bases to trimming and J lost 1 base; unmatched junction nucleotides: 9. This CDR3 is CASTPGGLVSYEQYF. As DNA, the CDR3 is TGTGCCAGCACTCCCGGGGGACTAGTATCCTACGAGCAGTACTTC.

This clone has only one observation. In the same sample, other DNA sequences code for this CDR3. The gene calls are TRBV12-3 or TRBV12-4 and TRBJ1-2, with 7 positions matching TRBD1. After removal of 6 bases from V and 4 bases from J, the junction contained 5 bases not matched to a gene. This CDR3 region has 13 residues. CDR3 in amino acids: CASSPGTVYGYTF. The CDR3 bases are TGTGCCAGCAGCCCCGGGACAGTCTATGGCTACACCTTC.

This clone was picked up one time. V and J are TRBV2 and TRBJ2-5; 9 nucleotides agree with TRBD2. The V gene's germline CDR1 is SNHLY and CDR2 FYNNEI. The CDR3 totals 13 residues. V was pared by 6 bases and J by 5 bases, with 4 bases of the junction left unmatched. For the CDR3, the DNA is TGTGCCAGCAGCGGGACTAGCTGGGAGACCCAGTACTTC. This gives the protein CASSGTSWETQYF.

V is TRBV6-6 and J is TRBJ1-2; D is unresolved. CDR3 length: 13 residues. Germline CDR1 and CDR2: MNHNY and SVGAGI (reference sequence). The germline V and J ends were trimmed by 0 bases and 8 bases, with 10 bases remaining between them. CDR3 region: CASSYSTGAGYTF. For the CDR3, the DNA is TGTGCCAGCAGTTACTCGACGGGTGCAGGCTACACCTTC.

The chain recombines TRBV20-1 with TRBJ2-5, with 7 bases matching TRBD2. The CDR3 has 14 residues. Germline CDR1 reads DFQATT; CDR2 reads SNEGSKA (reference sequence). J gave up 0 bases and V 3 bases, and 4 bases lay outside the gene matches. The CDR3 loop is CSASFGGNQETQYF. For the CDR3, the DNA is TGCAGTGCTAGTTTCGGGGGGAACCAAGAGACCCAGTACTTC.

The V call is TRBV18, the J call TRBJ1-2, with 8 nucleotides matching TRBD1. V lost 4 bases and J lost 6; bases outside the gene matches: 10. This CDR3 region has 15 residues. CDR1 is KGHSH and CDR2 is LQKENI in the germline V gene. CDR3 residues: CASSRWVDREDGYTF. Here the CDR3 DNA reads TGTGCCAGCTCACGCTGGGTGGACAGGGAGGATGGCTACACCTTC.

The chain has TRBV9 and TRBJ2-1; 10 nucleotides line up with TRBD2. This CDR3 has 18 amino acids. Germline lookup yields CDR1 SGDLS and CDR2 YYNGEE. With 0 bases clipped from V and 7 bases from J, the junction kept 13 bases outside the gene matches. The CDR3 nucleotides read TGTGCCAGCAGCGTAGGGATCTTAGGAGCGGGGGGGCCAAATGAGCAGTTCTTC. Residues: CASSVGILGAGGPNEQFF. Full variable domain (remainder filled in from reference TRBV9 and TRBJ2-1): DSGVTQTPKHLITATGQRVTLRCSPRSGDLSVYWYQQSLDQGLQFLIQYYNGEERAKGNILERFSAQQFPDLHSELNLSSLELGDSALYFCASSVGILGAGGPNEQFFGPGTRLTVL.

V is TRBV15 and J is TRBJ2-5, with 8 bases fitting TRBD1. The trim removed 2 bases at V and 5 bases at J, leaving 4 bases unmatched. The CDR3 extends over 14 amino acids. In germline, CDR1 is LNHNV, CDR2 YYDKDF (reference sequence). CDR3 nucleotide sequence: TGTGCCACCAGCAGAAACAGGGGGGAGGAGACCCAGTACTTC. The encoded protein is CATSRNRGEETQYF.

The chain employs TRBV9 and TRBJ2-1; 11 nucleotides agree with TRBD2. Germline CDR1 SGDLS, CDR2 YYNGEE. There are 15 residues in the CDR3. J was trimmed by 7 bases and V by 2 bases; bases with no gene match: 5. CDR3 sequence reads: CASSVSGGAVNEQFF. The DNA of the CDR3 is TGTGCCAGCAGCGTTAGCGGGGGGGCGGTTAATGAGCAGTTCTTC.

This sequence joins TRBV3-1 (or the pseudogene TRBV3-2) and TRBJ2-3; TRBD2 matches at 9 bases. Unmatched junction bases numbered 3, after V lost 3 bases and J lost 2 bases. Germline CDR1 and CDR2: LGHDT and YNNKEL (reference sequence). The CDR3 is 15 amino acids. CDR3 sequence (DNA): TGTGCCAGCAGCCACAGCGGGGGGCTCACAGATACGCAGTATTTT. Its protein is CASSHSGGLTDTQYF.

The chain recombines TRBV5-1 with TRBJ1-1; 7 bases agree with TRBD1. Germline loops: CDR1 SGHRS, CDR2 YFSETQ. The CDR3 consists of 16 residues. Trimming at V came to 3 bases and at J to 0 bases, leaving 8 bases not matched to a gene. The CDR3 loop reads CASSSSTGRLNTEAFF. Written as DNA, the CDR3 is TGCGCCAGCAGCTCGTCGACAGGGAGACTGAACACTGAAGCTTTCTTT.

There are a few counts of this clone. V usage is TRBV9 and J usage is TRBJ1-1, with a possible D match to TRBD1 (6 bases). Germline CDR1 SGDLS, CDR2 YYNGEE. V was trimmed by 0 bases and J by 5 bases, leaving 14 bases between them. The CDR3 sequence is 15 residues long. The CDR3 nucleotides are TGTGCCAGCAGCGTAGGGCAGGCCAGGGGTACTGAAGCTTTCTTT. This gives the protein CASSVGQARGTEAFF.

The chain recombines TRBV6-5 with TRBJ2-7, with D possibly being TRBD2 (5 bases). The CDR3 contains 14 residues. The V gene lost 5 bases and the J gene lost 2 bases, with 13 bases spanning the gap. Germline CDR1 reads MNHEY; CDR2 reads SVGAGI. CDR3 in amino acids: CASSKTERTYEQYF. CDR3 in DNA: TGTGCCAGCAGTAAGACGGAGCGGACCTACGAGCAGTACTTC.

The chain combines TRBV5-5 with TRBJ2-5, with TRBD2 identical over 8 bases. The ends lost 0 bases at V and 3 bases at J; junction bases unmatched: 4. The CDR3 sequence is 15 residues long. Germline assignment: CDR1 SGHKS and CDR2 YYEKEE (reference sequence). The CDR3 spells CASSLGLAPKETQYF. CDR3 DNA sequence: TGTGCCAGCAGCTTGGGACTAGCGCCTAAAGAGACCCAGTACTTC.

In this sample, this clone turned up a few times. The rearrangement links TRBV19 to TRBJ2-7; 10 nucleotides agree with TRBD2. Germline trimming cut 5 bases from V and 0 bases from J; bases unmatched to any gene: 4. The CDR3 is 15 amino acids. Germline V lookup: CDR1 LNHDA, CDR2 SQIVND (reference sequence). CDR3 coding DNA: TGTGCCAGTAGTTCCACTAGCGGGGCCTCCTACGAGCAGTACTTC. This codes for CASSSTSGASYEQYF. Based on the CDR3 plus reference TRBV19 and TRBJ2-7, the full variable domain is DGGITQSPKYLFRKEGQNVTLSCEQNLNHDAMYWYRQDPGQGLRLIYYSQIVNDFQKGDIAEGYSVSREKKESFPLTVTSAQKNPTAFYLCASSSTSGASYEQYFGPGTRLTVT.

The chain uses TRBV14 and TRBJ2-7; D might be TRBD1 (5 bases). CDR1 and CDR2 from the germline V gene are SGHDN and FVKESK. This CDR3 has 16 amino acids. Trimming removed 0 bases at V and 0 bases at J, with 12 bases between. The CDR3 here is CASSQEGAIRSYEQYF. DNA of the CDR3: TGTGCCAGCAGCCAAGAAGGGGCGATCCGCTCCTACGAGCAGTACTTC.

The gene calls are TRBV30 and TRBJ2-1, with 11 bases lining up with TRBD2. The germline gives CDR1 GTSNPN, CDR2 SVGIG (reference sequence). V gave up 2 bases and J gave up 1 base; unmatched junction bases: 22. The CDR3 is 22 residues long. The CDR3 sequence is CAWSTLAGGGYATPVSYNEQFF. DNA for the CDR3: TGTGCCTGGAGTACCCTAGCGGGGGGTGGTTATGCCACACCTGTATCCTACAATGAGCAGTTCTTC.

The J gene is TRBJ1-4, the V gene TRBV25-1, with 7 positions matching TRBD1. The CDR3 length is 14 residues. With V trimmed by 4 bases and J by 7 bases, 6 bases remained unmatched. Germline V CDR1 and CDR2: MGHDK, SYGVNS. The CDR3 reads CASSVDRDVEKLFF. CDR3 coding DNA: TGTGCCAGCAGTGTCGACAGGGACGTTGAAAAACTGTTTTTT.

The chain links TRBV19 to TRBJ1-1; 10 positions agree with TRBD1. Trimming cost V 5 bases and J 1 base; bases outside gene matches: 1. The CDR3 has 14 amino acids. Germline values: CDR1 LNHDA, CDR2 SQIVND (reference sequence). The CDR3 sequence is CASSWTGGNTEAFF. DNA for the CDR3: TGTGCCAGTAGTTGGACAGGGGGGAACACTGAAGCTTTCTTT.

The chain uses TRBV20-1 and TRBJ1-1; 8 bases align to TRBD1. Per the germline V gene, CDR1 is DFQATT and CDR2 is SNEGSKA (reference sequence). J lost 4 bases, V lost 8 bases, and 3 bases had no gene match. CDR3 length equals 11 residues. Here the CDR3 reads CSCDRGTEAFF. The CDR3 coding sequence is TGCAGTTGCGACAGGGGCACTGAAGCTTTCTTT.

The rearrangement links TRBV4-1 to TRBJ1-2; TRBD1 agrees at 7 bases. Trimming at V came to 4 bases and at J to 5 bases, leaving 13 bases not matched to a gene. From germline, CDR1 is MGHRA and CDR2 YSYEKL. The CDR3 spans 16 residues. This CDR3 is CASSPQTGYLLYGYTF. The CDR3 DNA is TGCGCCAGCAGCCCGCAGACAGGGTACCTTCTTTATGGCTACACCTTC.

CDR3: CASATGLWTDTQYF. CDR3 nucleotides: TGTGCCAGTGCTACAGGGTTGTGGACAGATACGCAGTATTTT. The J gene is TRBJ2-3, the V gene TRBV19, with D maybe TRBD1 (6 bases). CDR1 LNHDA and CDR2 SQIVND come from the germline V gene (reference sequence). Trimming cost V 8 bases and J 3 bases, with 15 bases left between them. The CDR3 is made up of 14 amino acids.

V gene TRBV6-7 combines with J gene TRBJ2-4; TRBD1 matches 7 bases. TRBV6-7 is an ORF for which the function is uncertain. This CDR3 has 14 amino acids. V was pared by 10 bases and J by 8 bases, with 14 bases of the junction left unmatched. CDR3 amino acids: CAKTIRGREDIQYF. The CDR3 DNA reads TGTGCCAAAACAATAAGGGGGCGAGAGGACATTCAGTACTTC.

This clone was counted between two and nine times. V usage is TRBV27 and J usage is TRBJ2-7; tentative D call: TRBD1 (6 bases). The CDR3 extends over 13 amino acids. Trimming pared 6 bases from V and 1 base from J, leaving 10 bases between. Germline CDR1 and CDR2: MNHEY and SMNVEV (reference sequence). The CDR3 DNA sequence: TGTGCCAGCAGCGGACAGCTTTCCTACGAGCAGTACTTC. Its translation: CASSGQLSYEQYF.

DNA of the CDR3: TGTGCCAGCAGCCCTGCCGGACAGGGGGCGGTGGTGACCCAGTACTTC. It specifies CASSPAGQGAVVTQYF. The chain recombines TRBV14 with TRBJ2-5, with 11 positions matching TRBD1. Germline CDR1 SGHDN, CDR2 FVKESK. Trimming at V came to 4 bases and at J to 7 bases, leaving 11 bases not matched to a gene. The CDR3 totals 16 residues.

This chain connects TRBV19 to TRBJ2-5, with D perhaps TRBD1 (6 bases). In germline, CDR1 is LNHDA, CDR2 SQIVND (reference sequence). Trimming left V 6 bases short and J 5 bases short, with 22 bases between. The CDR3 consists of 16 residues. The CDR3 DNA sequence: TGTGCCAGTAGACAGAGGACAGATCGCCCACGGGAGACCCAGTACTTC. This encodes CASRQRTDRPRETQYF.

Concerning this clone: The same CDR3 arises from other DNA sequences in this sample as well. CDR3 nucleotide sequence: TGTGCCAGCAGTTTTAACAGGAACACTGAAGCTTTCTTT. The encoded protein is CASSFNRNTEAFF. The V and J genes are TRBV12-3 or TRBV12-4 and TRBJ1-1; D is undetermined. This CDR3 has 13 residues. The V end lost 3 bases, the J end lost 1 base, and 6 bases lay between the germline ends.

This rearrangement joins TRBV4-1 to TRBJ2-1, with 13 nucleotides matching TRBD2. Per the germline V gene, CDR1 is MGHRA and CDR2 is YSYEKL. The CDR3 length is 17 residues. V lost 2 bases and J lost 5; bases outside the gene matches: 6. This CDR3 is CASSQLTGTSGDNEQFF. CDR3 sequence (DNA): TGCGCCAGCAGCCAACTGACCGGGACTAGCGGGGACAATGAGCAGTTCTTC.

This chain uses TRBV11-1 with TRBJ2-7; D is unclear. The CDR3 is 14 residues long. V lost 5 bases, J lost 3 bases, and 14 bases lay in between. Germline loops: CDR1 SGHAT, CDR2 FQDESV (reference sequence). Written as DNA, the CDR3 is TGTGCCAGCAGCCCAAGACTGCAGTACTACGAGCAGTACTTC. It encodes CASSPRLQYYEQYF.

Details on this clone: A much more abundant neighbour one base away suggests this may be a read error. V and J are TRBV14 and TRBJ1-4; D ambiguous. This CDR3 has 18 amino acids. Germline values: CDR1 SGHDN, CDR2 FVKESK. The CDR3 coding sequence is TGTGCCAGCAACCAAGGCCTAGGTTGGCCGGGAGATAATGAAAAACTGTTTTTT. Amino acids: CASNQGLGWPGDNEKLFF. The whole variable domain, filled in from reference TRBV14 and TRBJ1-4, reads EAGVTQFPSHSVIEKGQTVTLRCDPISGHDNLYWYRRVMGKEIKFLLHFVKESKQDESGMPNNRFLAERTGGTYSTLKVQPAELEDSGVYFCASNQGLGWPGDNEKLFFGSGTQLSVL.